The T cell receptor (beta chain) under discussion was sequenced for a study of T cells in tumors after PD-1 blockade (dated by TCRdb to the late 2010s). Study-wide context: Patients with prior checkpoint blockade, systemic immunosuppressant use, or recent radiotherapy or other anti-cancer therapy within 4 weeks were excluded. On average, peripheral blood samples yielded approximately 35,000 unique clonotypes and roughly 100,000 TCR templates (range roughly 24,000-280,000). Bulk TCR sequencing was performed on 10 to 11 peripheral blood samples from 4 or 5 patients to compare blood and tumor clonotypes. Patients were treated with either pembrolizumab 200 mg every 3 weeks or cemiplimab 350 mg every 2 weeks. The study performed paired single-cell RNA and TCR sequencing on site-matched tumors from BCC or SCC patients before and after anti-PD-1 therapy. A subset of patients also received ongoing daily vismodegib 150 mg during anti-PD-1 treatment. RECIST version 1.1 was the standard used to evaluate clinical response.

This clone showed up many times. This clone's antigen is unknown. Nothing much larger sits one base from this clone, and base qualities are not available. The immunoSEQ platform was used for deep TCRbeta sequencing. The paper's data handling went like this. Only productive rearrangements were exported from the immunoSEQ Analyzer for downstream analysis. T cell phenotypes were assigned to bulk TCRbeta clonotypes by matching to single-cell RNA+TCR-seq clones sharing the same TCRbeta sequence. Clone enrichment in tumor was computed as tumor frequency divided by PBMC frequency from bulk TCR sequencing. TCRs were sorted with GLIPH into specificity groups, meaning clusters of distinct TCRs that share CDR3 motifs and likely recognize common antigens. TCRdb mirrors the immuneACCESS table, restricted to in-frame sequences. Some clones are absent from its copies; in checked studies, under half trace to an unresolved V gene, and the reason for the others is unknown. The D gene and trimming were derived from the DNA, and the V and J assignments and clone size from that table. The sample records around 50,000 clones, roughly 79% of which are singletons. In total, the top ten clones hold 16% of the sample.

Interpreted using the paper, the time point label stands for: before anti-PD-1 therapy. Genomic DNA extracted from tumor biopsies or peripheral blood was used for bulk TCRbeta sequencing, with input ranging from roughly 616 ng to 6,004 ng. Every patient had histologically proven advanced or metastatic basal or squamous cell carcinoma and was a poor candidate for surgical resection. The basal cell carcinoma cohort was made up of fewer than 13 patients, and bulk tumor TCR sequencing was performed for seven or eight of these patients. From a lookup of the germline V gene (reference sequence), CDR1 and CDR2 are SEHNR and FQNEAQ. The CDR3 has 15 amino acids, counting the end cysteine and phenylalanine. Left in the record is the CDR3 DNA by itself, 45 bases read in frame from the first base. Deletion took 2 bases off V and 0 bases off J, with a span of 10 bases between the germline ends. Overall results and qualifications from the work: About 41% of tumor TCR clonotypes were detected in blood, and some novel exhausted tumor clones were observed in pre-treatment blood, which was taken as suggesting peripheral recruitment. The source of novel T cell clones was not identified and could include lymphoid organs or rare unexpanded clones within the tumor or its periphery.

This clonotype originated in a human donor with basal cell carcinoma. The sequencing here drew on PBMCs, taken before anti-PD-1 treatment. The chain joins TRBV7-9 to TRBJ1-1; no confident D gene assignment can be made. The DNA sequence is given as TGTGCCAGCAGCTTAATCGGATTCATGAACACTGAAGCTTTCTTT. Its translation reads: CASSLIGFMNTEAFF.